A single sample gave rise to the 3 T cell receptor beta chains below, sequenced in a study of identical twins. TCRdb redid the calling of the 5' RACE reads with MiXCR, one entry per CDR3 protein. Among under 350,000 distinct CDR3 sequences listed, roughly 9% were seen once. This sample also belongs to another study, concerning yellow fever vaccine responses in identical twins.

Sample: CD8+ T cells sorted from blood. The receptors stem from a young woman in good health.

The table lists this clonotype with a few counts. This chain uses TRBV7-2 with TRBJ2-7, with no clear D. In germline, CDR1 is SGHTA, CDR2 FQGNSA. The CDR3 consists of 17 residues. The ends were cut back, 0 bases at V and 1 base at J, with 16 bases in the middle. The CDR3 is CASSLAEKGWSSYEQYF. In nucleotides, the CDR3 is TGTGCCAGCAGCTTAGCGGAAAAGGGCTGGTCATCCTACGAGCAGTACTTC.

This clonotype was counted a few times. This chain links TRBV15 with TRBJ2-7; 7 bases map to TRBD1. The CDR3 runs 16 residues. V trimming: 3 bases; J trimming: 1 base; junction bases outside the gene matches: 9. Germline CDR1 reads LNHNV; CDR2 reads YYDKDF (reference sequence). The CDR3 DNA is TGTGCCACCAGCAGGATCCGGGACAGCTCTTCCTACGAGCAGTACTTC. Its translation: CATSRIRDSSSYEQYF.

In this sample, this clonotype turned up a few times. The chain is built from TRBV6-1 and TRBJ1-6; D is possibly TRBD1 (5 bases). CDR1 and CDR2 from the germline V gene are MNHNS and SASEGT. Trimming stripped 3 bases from V and 8 bases from J, with 14 bases between. CDR3 length: 15 amino acids. The DNA of the CDR3 is TGTGCCAGCAGTGATACGTCCCAAGGGGATTCACCCCTCCACTTT. Its translation: CASSDTSQGDSPLHF.